A single sample is the source of the 14 T cell receptor beta chains below, sequenced in a study of cytomegalovirus exposure and HLA in healthy donors. PCR primers comprised 60 Vbeta and 13 Jbeta primers. The data were produced by immunoSEQ multiplex PCR, yet TCRdb's version contains in-frame clones alone and is incomplete. The data contain 98,000 or so clones, around 77% of them singletons. Sequenced material: PBMCs. These receptors originate from a female donor in good health and CMV-seronegative.

This chain's CDR3 is CAWSPDRNQPQHF. The DNA for the CDR3 is TGTGCCTGGAGTCCAGACAGGAATCAGCCCCAGCATTTT. The chain has TRBV30 and TRBJ1-5, with a tentative D call TRBD1 (6 bases). The germline CDR1 and CDR2 sequences are GTSNPN and SVGIG (reference sequence). Trimming removed 2 bases at V and 4 bases at J, with 9 bases between. The CDR3 totals 13 residues. Full variable domain (outside the CDR3, taken from reference TRBV30 and TRBJ1-5): SQTIHQWPATLVQPVGSPLSLECTVEGTSNPNLYWYRQAAGRGLQLLFYSVGIGQISSEVPQNLSASRPQDRQFILSSKKLLLSDSGFYLCAWSPDRNQPQHFGDGTRLSIL.

This chain joins TRBV19 and TRBJ1-1; no definite D call. There are 13 residues in the CDR3. CDR1 and CDR2 (germline): LNHDA, SQIVND (reference sequence). V dropped 1 base and J dropped 1 base, with 4 bases sitting between them. The chain's CDR3 is CASSIGANTEAFF. DNA for the CDR3: TGTGCCAGTAGTATAGGGGCGAACACTGAAGCTTTCTTT.

This clone was counted between two and nine times. The rearrangement uses TRBV11-2 and TRBJ2-5; a weak D match, TRBD1 (6 bases). Looked up from germline, CDR1 is SGHAT and CDR2 is FQNNGV. V was pared by 0 bases and J by 4 bases, with 9 bases between. The CDR3 has 14 residues. The DNA of the CDR3 is TGTGCCAGCAGCTTAGACAGGGGCGGAGAGACCCAGTACTTC. Its protein product is CASSLDRGGETQYF.

The rearrangement joins TRBV11-3 to TRBJ2-2; TRBD1 matches at 8 bases. The CDR3 runs to 16 residues. Germline V gene sequence: CDR1 SGHNT, CDR2 YENEEA. Trimming at V came to 5 bases and at J to 4 bases, leaving 9 bases not matched to a gene. The DNA for the CDR3 is TGTGCCAGCAGCCGTACTGGCCAGGGGGCCACCGGGGAGCTGTTTTTT. It encodes CASSRTGQGATGELFF.

This chain joins TRBV5-6 and TRBJ2-1, with 12 bases that match TRBD2. V lost 2 bases and J lost 6; bases outside the gene matches: 6. Per germline, CDR1 SGHDT and CDR2 YYEEEE. The CDR3 consists of 16 residues. CDR3 residues: CASSFRTSGVGNEQFF. The CDR3 nucleotides are TGTGCCAGCAGCTTCCGGACTAGCGGGGTGGGCAATGAGCAGTTCTTC.

This clone has only a few counts. Within the sample, other DNA sequences also encode this same CDR3. DNA of the CDR3: TGTGCCAGCAGTGAAGCTACAGGGTCCGACGGCTACACCTTC. Amino acid sequence: CASSEATGSDGYTF. The chain uses TRBV6-1 and TRBJ1-2; D is perhaps TRBD1 (6 bases). This CDR3 is 14 amino acids long. The V end lost 0 bases, the J end lost 8 bases, and 13 bases lay between the germline ends. CDR1 and CDR2 from the germline V gene are MNHNS and SASEGT.

This clone was picked up a small number of times. The chain links TRBV19 to TRBJ2-3; 7 bases map to TRBD2. The V gene's germline CDR1 is LNHDA and CDR2 SQIVND (reference sequence). Trimming cost V 7 bases and J 4 bases; bases outside gene matches: 5. This CDR3 has 13 amino acids. This CDR3 is CASTAGDSDTQYF. For the CDR3, the DNA is TGTGCCAGTACGGCGGGAGACTCAGATACGCAGTATTTT.

The sample holds one count of this clone. The chain combines TRBV13 with TRBJ2-7; TRBD1 aligns across 7 bases. Per germline, CDR1 PRHDT and CDR2 FYEKMQ (reference sequence). This CDR3 is built from 14 residues. Trimming at V came to 2 bases and at J to 4 bases, leaving 5 bases not matched to a gene. The CDR3 loop reads CASSLLGQQYEQYF. The CDR3, as DNA: TGTGCCAGCAGCTTATTGGGACAGCAATACGAGCAGTACTTC.

As DNA, the CDR3 is TGTGCCAGCAGCTTACAAGCGGGAGTCTACGAGCAGTACTTC. The encoded protein is CASSLQAGVYEQYF. The V and J genes are TRBV7-2 and TRBJ2-7; 8 positions match TRBD2. CDR3 size: 14 residues. Germline CDR1 SGHTA, CDR2 FQGNSA. V dropped 2 bases and J dropped 3; count of bases not matched to a gene: 3. Complete variable domain (other parts from reference TRBV7-2 and TRBJ2-7): GAGVSQSPSNKVTEKGKDVELRCDPISGHTALYWYRQSLGQGLEFLIYFQGNSAPDKSGLPSDRFSAERTGGSVSTLTIQRTQQEDSAVYLCASSLQAGVYEQYFGPGTRLTVT.

This clone was observed once. The chain employs TRBV6-5 and TRBJ1-1; 7 bases map to TRBD1. Germline V gene sequence: CDR1 MNHEY, CDR2 SVGAGI. V lost 6 bases, J lost 5 bases, and 9 bases stayed unmatched. The CDR3 is 14 residues long. CDR3 nucleotides: TGTGCCAGCAGAACCACAGGGGCCGGGACTGAAGCTTTCTTT. Translated: CASRTTGAGTEAFF.

This clone turned up a few times. The chain has TRBV4-2 and TRBJ2-1; D uncertain. Looked up from germline, CDR1 is LGHNA and CDR2 is YNFKEQ. CDR3 length: 16 residues. The V end lost 1 base, the J end lost 3 bases, and 13 bases lay between the germline ends. This CDR3 is CASSQAPEVGYNEQFF. CDR3 sequence (DNA): TGTGCCAGCAGCCAAGCTCCAGAGGTTGGCTACAATGAGCAGTTCTTC.

The rearrangement links TRBV7-2 to TRBJ2-7, with a possible D match to TRBD1 (5 bases). V gave up 4 bases and J gave up 2 bases, with 6 bases separating them. The germline V gene has CDR1 SGHTA and CDR2 FQGNSA. The CDR3 is 12 amino acids. CDR3 residues: CASSSDTYEQYF. CDR3 nucleotide sequence: TGTGCCAGCAGCTCGGACACCTACGAGCAGTACTTC.

The rearrangement joins TRBV7-6 to TRBJ2-2; 10 bases are shared with TRBD1. The CDR3 contains 13 residues. CDR1 and CDR2 from the germline V gene are SGHVS and FNYEAQ. V lost 5 bases to trimming and J lost 8 bases; unmatched junction nucleotides: 2. The CDR3 DNA follows: TGTGCCAGCAGCCGACAGGGGGCAGGGGAGCTGTTTTTT. Residues: CASSRQGAGELFF.

This chain connects TRBV27 to TRBJ2-7; D possibly corresponds to TRBD2 (6 bases). CDR1 and CDR2 from the germline V gene are MNHEY and SMNVEV (reference sequence). The germline V and J ends were trimmed by 0 bases and 1 base, with 10 bases remaining between them. This CDR3 spans 15 amino acids. CDR3 DNA sequence: TGTGCCAGCAGTTTATCCGGGAGCCTATCCTACGAGCAGTACTTC. Amino acids: CASSLSGSLSYEQYF.